Each of the 3 T cell receptor beta chains below was sequenced from the same sample in a study of blood T cell repertoires in COVID-19. The repertoire was sequenced with immunoSEQ multiplex PCR; TCRdb's copy has only in-frame clones and lacks some. The top ten clones hold nearly 5% of a sample with roughly 250,000 clones, roughly 82% of them seen once. Sequencing used peripheral blood. The receptor source for this set is a woman older than 75 with active or convalescent COVID-19.

This clone has just one count. The V gene is TRBV5-1, the J gene TRBJ2-1; 9 bases line up with TRBD2. V shed 5 bases and J 7 bases; nucleotides not matched to a gene: 10. The CDR3 sequence is 15 residues long. Per germline, CDR1 SGHRS and CDR2 YFSETQ. Here the CDR3 DNA reads TGCGCCAGCAGAGTAGACGCTAGCGGGGAAAATGAGCAGTTCTTC. Amino acid sequence: CASRVDASGENEQFF. The full variable domain, its missing parts supplied by reference TRBV5-1 and TRBJ2-1, is KAGVTQTPRYLIKTRGQQVTLSCSPISGHRSVSWYQQTPGQGLQFLFEYFSETQRNKGNFPGRFSGRQFSNSRSEMNVSTLELGDSALYLCASRVDASGENEQFFGPGTRLTVL.

The chain links TRBV15 to TRBJ2-3, with TRBD2 matching over 11 bases. Germline CDR1 LNHNV, CDR2 YYDKDF (reference sequence). The V gene end was trimmed by 9 bases and the J gene end by 4 bases; junction bases not matched to a gene: 0. The CDR3 loop spans 12 amino acids. CDR3 in amino acids: CATGLAADTQYF. The CDR3 DNA sequence: TGTGCCACGGGACTAGCGGCAGATACGCAGTATTTT.

The CDR3 sequence is CASSLTVRGPGNTIYF. CDR3 nucleotide sequence: TGTGCCAGCAGCCTAACCGTTAGGGGGCCTGGAAACACCATATATTTT. The genes are TRBV27 and TRBJ1-3; 7 positions agree with TRBD1. This CDR3 region has 16 residues. Germline V gives CDR1 MNHEY, CDR2 SMNVEV (reference sequence). V trimming: 6 bases; J trimming: 2 bases; junction bases outside the gene matches: 10.